A selection of T cell receptor beta chains follows, all from one sample in a study of CD8+CD57+ T cells in acquired aplastic anemia. Via MiXCR, TCRdb re-called the reads, giving one row per CDR3 protein. The sample includes about 190,000 distinct CDR3 sequences, roughly half of them seen just once. Sequenced material: sorted CD4+, CD8+, or CD8+CD57+ T cells (not recorded which) from PBMCs. The receptors here all came from a human donor in good health, serving as a control. The CDR3 runs from the conserved cysteine through the conserved F or W. Each record gives: clone size, V gene, CDR3 length, J gene, CDR3 protein. Only part of the rows carry a size: once, few, many, or a class if the clone is expanded.

>NA|TRBV9|15|TRBJ2-1
CASSFGHAPYNEQFF
>many|TRBV4-2|18|TRBJ2-1
CASSQETGPFGAYNEQFF
>NA|TRBV15|16|TRBJ1-3
CATSRDGPGAGNTIYF
>NA|TRBV28|14|TRBJ2-7
CASSTVGLNYEQYF
>NA|TRBV15|12|TRBJ2-5
CATSWGQETQYF
>NA|TRBV7-8|12|TRBJ1-1
CASSQMNTEAFF
>many|TRBV6-1|14|TRBJ1-6
CASSVNRGNSPLHF
>many|TRBV7-9|15|TRBJ2-2
CASSLASASAGELFF
>few|TRBV2|16|TRBJ2-5
CASSPPGQGGGETQYF
>NA|TRBV7-9|14|TRBJ1-6
CASSDPGYNSPLHF
>many|TRBV10-3|15|TRBJ2-4
CAISEKIGDGDIQYF
>many|TRBV28|14|TRBJ1-1
CASRPTGVNTEAFF
>NA|TRBV6-5|15|TRBJ1-1
CASSYQRDRGTEAFF
>NA|TRBV25-1|12|TRBJ1-5
CASSDGVQPQHF
>NA|TRBV11-1|17|TRBJ2-7
CASSAARTGFDPYEQYF
>few|TRBV10-2|14|TRBJ1-1
CASSQNHRATEAFF
>few|TRBV9|14|TRBJ2-7
CASSRPGLADEQYF
>NA|TRBV19|18|TRBJ1-1
CASKSGQVGAGIDTEAFF
>NA|TRBV10-3|16|TRBJ1-6
CAIPSTRDRVNSPLHF
>NA|TRBV24-1|12|TRBJ1-6
CATSSGDSPLHF
>many|TRBV11-3|13|TRBJ2-5
CASSFVHQETQYF
>many|TRBV6-5|15|TRBJ1-3
CASSPGLVAGNTIYF
>NA|TRBV2|13|TRBJ1-6
CASSEAPFPPLHF
>NA|TRBV2|16|TRBJ2-4
CASSPTSGTLRNIQYF
>many|TRBV4-1|15|TRBJ2-3
CASSQDPISIHTRYF
>NA|TRBV19|12|TRBJ1-5
CASSDPDQPQHF
>NA|TRBV10-3|13|TRBJ1-3
CASRESSGNTIYF
>NA|TRBV7-3|13|TRBJ1-1
CASSSVRNTEAFF
>many|TRBV11-2|12|TRBJ2-7
CASSLTSYEQYF
>NA|TRBV15|17|TRBJ1-6
CATSRDLGQGSNSPLHF
>many|TRBV7-9|14|TRBJ1-5
CASSATGDSQPQHF
>NA|TRBV6-6|13|TRBJ1-1
CAKPGGFLPQPFF
>many|TRBV14|17|TRBJ2-1
CASSQGTLGQGAYEQFF
>NA|TRBV12-3/TRBV12-4|14|TRBJ1-6
CASSLVGRRSPLHF
>NA|TRBV24-1|14|TRBJ2-2
CATSKSSNTGELFF
>NA|TRBV7-2|13|TRBJ1-1
CASSLTVPGEAFF
>once|TRBV15|15|TRBJ1-1
CATSRAAQENTEAFF
>NA|TRBV5-4|16|TRBJ1-3
CASSYTGLVSGNTIYF
>NA|TRBV7-2|15|TRBJ1-5
CASSLAGGPKETQHF
>NA|TRBV7-9|16|TRBJ2-3
CASSPITGDNTDTQYF
>NA|TRBV7-2|14|TRBJ2-3
CASSLWGGADTQYF
>few|TRBV12-3/TRBV12-4|14|TRBJ2-2
CAISEAKNTGELFF
>few|TRBV19|14|TRBJ2-7
CASSMVTGTYEQYF
>NA|TRBV19|15|TRBJ1-2
CASSPRTGGHYGYTF